One and the same sample provided the 2 T cell receptor beta chains below, sequenced in a study of shared clonotypes between healthy human individuals. Sequenced by immunoSEQ multiplex PCR; TCRdb stores in-frame clones only, minus some. The sample holds under 1,900,000 clones, less than 99% seen once. What was sequenced was naive CD4+ T cells sorted from blood. Regarding subset: CD45RA+ positively selected. Source of these receptors: a man aged 25 to 45 in good health.

V and J are TRBV7-2 and TRBJ2-3, with unresolved D. The length of the CDR3 is 15 residues. V was trimmed by 5 bases and J by 1 base, leaving 13 bases between them. Germline lookup yields CDR1 SGHTA and CDR2 FQGNSA. CDR3 bases: TGTGCCAGCAGCGCGATATCAGGAGGCACAGATACGCAGTATTTT. It encodes CASSAISGGTDTQYF.

This clone was detected only once. The chain uses TRBV18 and TRBJ2-3; tentative D call: TRBD2 (6 bases). The CDR3 extends over 15 amino acids. Per germline, CDR1 KGHSH and CDR2 LQKENI. Trimming took off 6 bases at V and 0 bases at J, with 13 bases between the two ends. CDR3 loop: CASSLGGISTDTQYF. The CDR3 nucleotides are TGTGCCAGCTCGCTAGGCGGGATTAGCACAGATACGCAGTATTTT.